Listed below are T cell receptor beta chains from one sample, sequenced in a study of molecular identifiers for immune sequencing clone quantification. TCRdb reprocessed the PCR reads via MiXCR and lists one record per CDR3 protein. The sample carries hundreds of thousands of distinct CDR3 sequences, under 25% recorded once. The sample comprised naive CD8+ T cells from blood, with Jurkat cell RNA spiked in. These TCRs come from a human donor in good health. Some libraries in this study had Jurkat cell RNA spiked in. CDR3s include the opening cysteine and the closing phenylalanine or tryptophan. Fields, in order: V gene, CDR3 protein.

v_call: TRBV19
cdr3_aa: CASSIGTGGLEEAQYF

v_call: TRBV7-9
cdr3_aa: CASSPTGGGAGYTF

v_call: TRBV5-1
cdr3_aa: CASSPTLGTDTQYF

v_call: TRBV28
cdr3_aa: CASSTRTSPDTQYF

v_call: TRBV5-5
cdr3_aa: CASSLSAGASYEQYF

v_call: TRBV29-1
cdr3_aa: CSVEGTLSHTGEFVYEQYF

v_call: TRBV13
cdr3_aa: CASSLGLGDSYEQYF

v_call: TRBV6-1
cdr3_aa: CASSEGRPVSGNTIYF

v_call: TRBV4-1
cdr3_aa: CASSQEWGREVGTFF

v_call: TRBV24-1
cdr3_aa: CATSPSGTYYNEQFF

v_call: TRBV4-1
cdr3_aa: CASSSRQNMNTEAFF

v_call: TRBV15
cdr3_aa: CATSNSGFDHEQYF

v_call: TRBV12-3/TRBV12-4
cdr3_aa: CASVPGTGTIRNTGELFF

v_call: TRBV20-1
cdr3_aa: CSALDLAGGLIYEQYF